Listed below are T cell receptor beta chains from one sample, sequenced in a study of OX40 agonist ivuxolimab in advanced cancers. Some clones are missing from TCRdb's copy, which holds only in-frame ones; the method was immunoSEQ multiplex PCR. The table records approximately 100,000 clones, 80% to 95% of them present only once. The source was CD4+ or CD8+ T cells sorted from blood, collected in a trial of the OX40 agonist ivuxolimab. These receptors originate from an adult with an advanced solid tumor such as melanoma, head and neck, liver or kidney cancer. CDR3s include the opening cysteine and the closing phenylalanine or tryptophan. Each record gives: D gene, clone size, V gene, J gene, CDR3 length, CDR3 protein, CDR3 DNA. The D gene is left open where the match is weak. Part of the rows lack a size; the others show once, few, many or a class for expanded clones.

d_call: TRBD1
clone_size: .
v_call: TRBV18
j_call: TRBJ2-4
cdr3_length: 16
cdr3_aa: CASSPWTGGSKNIQYF
cdr3_nt: TGTGCCAGCTCACCGTGGACAGGGGGTTCCAAAAACATTCAGTACTTC

d_call: .
clone_size: .
v_call: TRBV5-8
j_call: TRBJ1-3
cdr3_length: 13
cdr3_aa: CASTDRSGNTIYF
cdr3_nt: TGTGCCAGCACCGACAGGAGTGGAAACACCATATATTTT

d_call: TRBD1
clone_size: once
v_call: TRBV6-1
j_call: TRBJ2-7
cdr3_length: 14
cdr3_aa: CASSRQGPSYEQYF
cdr3_nt: TGTGCCAGCAGTCGACAGGGTCCCTCCTACGAGCAGTACTTC

d_call: .
clone_size: .
v_call: TRBV15
j_call: TRBJ2-5
cdr3_length: 14
cdr3_aa: CATSRNTGRETQYF
cdr3_nt: TGTGCCACCAGCAGAAACACAGGGCGGGAGACCCAGTACTTC

d_call: TRBD2
clone_size: .
v_call: TRBV10-1
j_call: TRBJ2-2
cdr3_length: 16
cdr3_aa: CASSGRLAANTGELFF
cdr3_nt: TGCGCCAGCAGCGGTCGACTAGCGGCGAACACCGGGGAGCTGTTTTTT

d_call: .
clone_size: .
v_call: TRBV11-3
j_call: TRBJ2-3
cdr3_length: 16
cdr3_aa: CASSLGNRVDPDTQYF
cdr3_nt: TGTGCCAGCAGCTTAGGTAACAGGGTCGACCCAGATACGCAGTATTTT

d_call: .
clone_size: .
v_call: TRBV29-1
j_call: TRBJ2-6
cdr3_length: 13
cdr3_aa: CSVTDSGANVLTF
cdr3_nt: TGCAGCGTGACAGACTCTGGGGCCAACGTCCTGACTTTC

d_call: .
clone_size: .
v_call: TRBV11-3
j_call: TRBJ2-1
cdr3_length: 15
cdr3_aa: CASNNVWDSDNEQFF
cdr3_nt: TGTGCCAGCAATAACGTCTGGGACTCCGACAATGAGCAGTTCTTC

d_call: .
clone_size: .
v_call: TRBV5-4
j_call: TRBJ2-2
cdr3_length: 13
cdr3_aa: CASSPGTTGELFF
cdr3_nt: TGTGCCAGCAGCCCGGGGACCACCGGGGAGCTGTTTTTT

d_call: .
clone_size: .
v_call: TRBV27
j_call: TRBJ2-7
cdr3_length: 15
cdr3_aa: CASRMGGFGTYEQYF
cdr3_nt: TGTGCCAGCAGGATGGGTGGGTTCGGAACCTACGAGCAGTACTTC

d_call: .
clone_size: once
v_call: TRBV5-1
j_call: TRBJ2-3
cdr3_length: 14
cdr3_aa: CASSLLPPTDTQYF
cdr3_nt: TGCGCCAGCAGCCTACTTCCCCCCACAGATACGCAGTATTTT

d_call: .
clone_size: .
v_call: TRBV18
j_call: TRBJ2-7
cdr3_length: 12
cdr3_aa: CASSPRGYEQYF
cdr3_nt: TGTGCCAGCTCACCGAGGGGCTACGAGCAGTACTTC

d_call: .
clone_size: .
v_call: TRBV18
j_call: TRBJ1-3
cdr3_length: 14
cdr3_aa: CASSPGRAGNTIYF
cdr3_nt: TGTGCCAGCTCACCGGGGAGAGCTGGAAACACCATATATTTT

d_call: .
clone_size: .
v_call: TRBV18
j_call: TRBJ2-7
cdr3_length: 18
cdr3_aa: CASSPGPRSARSSYEQYF
cdr3_nt: TGTGCCAGCTCACCAGGACCTAGGTCTGCACGATCCTCCTACGAGCAGTACTTC

d_call: TRBD1
clone_size: .
v_call: TRBV5-1
j_call: TRBJ2-7
cdr3_length: 15
cdr3_aa: CASSPRQGNSYEQYF
cdr3_nt: TGCGCCAGCAGCCCCCGACAGGGTAACTCCTACGAGCAGTACTTC

d_call: .
clone_size: few
v_call: TRBV30
j_call: TRBJ1-2
cdr3_length: 15
cdr3_aa: CAWSGDQRWGYGYTF
cdr3_nt: TGTGCCTGGAGTGGGGACCAACGCTGGGGCTATGGCTACACCTTC

d_call: .
clone_size: .
v_call: TRBV6-5
j_call: TRBJ2-7
cdr3_length: 13
cdr3_aa: CASSQDIRYEQYF
cdr3_nt: TGTGCCAGCAGTCAAGACATACGCTACGAGCAGTACTTC

d_call: .
clone_size: .
v_call: TRBV7-2
j_call: TRBJ1-1
cdr3_length: 14
cdr3_aa: CASSPQAVGTEAFF
cdr3_nt: TGTGCCAGCAGCCCCCAGGCTGTCGGCACTGAAGCTTTCTTT

d_call: .
clone_size: .
v_call: TRBV11-3
j_call: TRBJ2-5
cdr3_length: 12
cdr3_aa: CASSLVRETQYF
cdr3_nt: TGTGCCAGCAGCTTAGTGAGGGAGACCCAGTACTTC

d_call: TRBD1
clone_size: few
v_call: TRBV2
j_call: TRBJ2-6
cdr3_length: 14
cdr3_aa: CARTGFSGANVLTF
cdr3_nt: TGTGCCAGGACAGGGTTTTCTGGGGCCAACGTCCTGACTTTC

d_call: TRBD2
clone_size: .
v_call: TRBV29-1
j_call: TRBJ2-2
cdr3_length: 14
cdr3_aa: CSAKRDLDTGELFF
cdr3_nt: TGCAGCGCGAAGCGGGATCTGGACACCGGGGAGCTGTTTTTT

d_call: TRBD1
clone_size: .
v_call: TRBV6-1
j_call: TRBJ2-7
cdr3_length: 12
cdr3_aa: CASSEDRDEQYF
cdr3_nt: TGTGCCAGCAGTGAGGACAGGGACGAGCAGTACTTC

d_call: .
clone_size: .
v_call: TRBV19
j_call: TRBJ1-5
cdr3_length: 17
cdr3_aa: CASSSRSFEGFGQPQHF
cdr3_nt: TGTGCCAGTAGTTCCCGATCATTTGAGGGGTTCGGGCAGCCCCAGCATTTT

d_call: TRBD1
clone_size: .
v_call: TRBV5-1
j_call: TRBJ1-4
cdr3_length: 14
cdr3_aa: CASSEGQSNEKLFF
cdr3_nt: TGCGCCAGCAGCGAGGGACAGTCGAATGAAAAACTGTTTTTT

d_call: .
clone_size: .
v_call: TRBV11-2
j_call: TRBJ1-1
cdr3_length: 15
cdr3_aa: CASSLSGQLNTEAFF
cdr3_nt: TGTGCCAGCAGCTTATCCGGGCAGTTGAACACTGAAGCTTTCTTT

d_call: .
clone_size: .
v_call: TRBV12-5
j_call: TRBJ2-3
cdr3_length: 15
cdr3_aa: CASGSSWTGTDTQYF
cdr3_nt: TGTGCTAGTGGTTCCTCCTGGACTGGCACAGATACGCAGTATTTT

d_call: TRBD1
clone_size: .
v_call: TRBV7-6
j_call: TRBJ2-5
cdr3_length: 14
cdr3_aa: CASSFGTAIRPQYF
cdr3_nt: TGTGCCAGCAGCTTCGGGACAGCGATTAGGCCCCAGTACTTC

d_call: TRBD1
clone_size: .
v_call: TRBV6-5
j_call: TRBJ2-2
cdr3_length: 14
cdr3_aa: CASTRQGKTGELFF
cdr3_nt: TGTGCCAGCACCAGACAGGGGAAAACCGGGGAGCTGTTTTTT

d_call: .
clone_size: .
v_call: TRBV12-1
j_call: TRBJ2-1
cdr3_length: 17
cdr3_aa: CASSLPGTIQAYNEQFF
cdr3_nt: TGTGCCAGCAGCCTCCCCGGGACTATACAAGCCTACAATGAGCAGTTCTTC

d_call: .
clone_size: .
v_call: TRBV27
j_call: TRBJ1-1
cdr3_length: 13
cdr3_aa: CASSLGEATEAFF
cdr3_nt: TGTGCCAGCAGTTTGGGGGAAGCGACTGAAGCTTTCTTT

d_call: TRBD2
clone_size: .
v_call: TRBV6-5
j_call: TRBJ2-5
cdr3_length: 15
cdr3_aa: CASYPRRGSSQTQYF
cdr3_nt: TGTGCCAGCTATCCAAGGCGCGGGAGTAGCCAGACCCAGTACTTC